This T cell receptor (beta chain) appears in the sequencing data of a study of blood T cell repertoires in COVID-19 (dated by TCRdb to 2018 to 2021). About the study as a whole: Collaborator samples came from the United States, Italy and Spain and covered acute and convalescent phases of COVID-19. The material from the prospective study consisted of cDNA or gDNA derived from T cells, B-cell-depleted T cells, or PBMCs. Deeply sampled blood TCRbeta repertoires from subjects exposed to, actively infected with, or recovered from COVID-19 were included in the dataset. The repertoires were released in a freely available public database intended as a resource for research on the immune response to SARS-CoV-2. The samples were drawn from the first 160 participants of the ongoing ImmuneRACE study and from over 950 subjects provided by 6 global collaborators. A de-identified subject ID, COVID-19 status, age in years and sex were almost always included in the sample metadata. HLA class I and class II types, where available, came from metadata supplied by the sample provider rather than from assay-based typing.

Participants in the prospective study were enrolled through a virtual design, were aged roughly 18 to 100 years, and lived in 24 United States geographic areas. Cohort assignment in the prospective study relied on participant-reported clinical history from a screening survey and a study questionnaire. ImmuneRACE Cohort 3 recovered participants were defined by two consecutive negative NP/OP PCR tests, healthcare professional clearance, or symptom resolution. In the prospective study, mobile phlebotomists collected whole blood, serum and a nasopharyngeal or oropharyngeal swab from each participant. Additional blood draws and questionnaires over an approximately 2-month period could optionally be provided by prospective study participants. Blood samples from the prospective study were shipped frozen or at room temperature prior to DNA extraction. Summary of the overall study and its limitations: The quantity of clinical and demographic metadata differed by source and by participant and was supplied without curation.

The sample holds a few counts of this clone. Which antigen it targets is not known. No clone much larger than this one lies a single base away; base qualities are absent. TCRbeta CDR3 regions were amplified from genomic DNA by means of the immunoSEQ Assay, a bias-controlled multiplex PCR. The authors' analysis ran thus. Within the assay, amplification of reference gene primers was used to estimate how many nucleated cells each sample contained. To quantify the absolute abundance of each unique TCRbeta CDR3 rearrangement, sequence reads were collapsed and filtered. For each sample, productive Simpson clonality was calculated by taking the square root of Simpson's diversity index across productive rearrangements. The table was pulled from immuneACCESS by TCRdb, which kept in-frame rearrangements only. Such tables lose some clones; where checked, under half of the loss comes from unresolved V genes, and the rest has no known cause. Clonal size and the V and J genes are those of that table, whereas D and trimming came from the DNA. Counted in this sample were around 200,000 clones; approximately 90% of them appeared once. The ten largest clones add up to approximately 0.77% of the sample.

The CDR1 and CDR2 encoded by the germline V gene (reference sequence) are LNHNV and YYDKDF. Inclusive of the bounding cysteine and phenylalanine, the CDR3 is 17 residues long. The only DNA kept is the CDR3, 51 bases in frame from the first base. The germline V and J ends show losses of 6 bases and 4 bases respectively, and no gene match explains 15 bases of the junction. The receptor was derived from a woman aged 18-29 years who had recovered from COVID-19. The chain couples TRBV15 to TRBJ2-3; 8 bases in between match TRBD2. The sample was PBMCs or T cells enriched from blood (not recorded which). CDR3 region: CATSYPLGLVRSDTQYF. The DNA sequence follows: TGTGCCACCAGTTACCCCCTGGGACTAGTAAGGTCAGATACGCAGTATTTT. Reference TRBV15 and TRBJ2-3 genes cover what lies past the CDR3, so the full variable domain is DAMVIQNPRYQVTQFGKPVTLSCSQTLNHNVMYWYQQKSSQAPKLLFHYYDKDFNNEADTPDNFQSRRPNTSFCFLDIRSPGLGDTAMYLCATSYPLGLVRSDTQYFGPGTRLTVL.